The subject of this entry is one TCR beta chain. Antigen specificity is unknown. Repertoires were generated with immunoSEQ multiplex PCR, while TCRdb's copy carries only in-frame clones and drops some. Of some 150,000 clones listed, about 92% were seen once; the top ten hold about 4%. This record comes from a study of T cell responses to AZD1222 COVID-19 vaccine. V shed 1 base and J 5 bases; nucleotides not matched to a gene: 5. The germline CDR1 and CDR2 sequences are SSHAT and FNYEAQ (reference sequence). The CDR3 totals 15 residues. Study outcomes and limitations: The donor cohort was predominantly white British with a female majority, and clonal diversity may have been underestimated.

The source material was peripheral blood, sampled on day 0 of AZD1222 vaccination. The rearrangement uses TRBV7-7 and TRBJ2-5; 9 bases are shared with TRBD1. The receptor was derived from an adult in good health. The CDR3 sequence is CASSLGQGVMETQYF. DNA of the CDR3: TGTGCCAGCAGCTTAGGACAGGGGGTAATGGAGACCCAGTACTTC.